This TCR beta chain was obtained from a study of T cell repertoires in cytomegalovirus infection. The overall study: It was the public TCR beta signatures that indicated both CMV infection and matching HLA type. Study observations and caveats: Identification of carriers of CMV plus the relevant HLA was achieved through cumulative public TCR beta family frequency.

Of note for this clonotype: Its antigen is undetermined.

CDR3 length: 15 amino acids. Trimming cost V 7 bases and J 8 bases; bases outside gene matches: 12. The V gene's germline CDR1 is LNHDA and CDR2 SQIVND (reference sequence). Using its own MiXCR run on the reads, TCRdb lists one record per CDR3 protein. The data hold about 89,000 distinct CDR3 sequences, with over 25% observed a single time. The clonotype comes from a human donor in good health (CMV status not recorded). Some clones in this sample may be carry-over from other donors' samples. The source was CD8+ T cells from cultured PBMCs, collected from culture after CMV antigen stimulation. This rearrangement joins TRBV19 to TRBJ2-2; 8 bases are shared with TRBD2. This chain's CDR3 is CASTTGTRSSGELFF. As DNA, the CDR3 is TGTGCCAGTACTACCGGGACTAGATCATCGGGGGAGCTGTTTTTT.